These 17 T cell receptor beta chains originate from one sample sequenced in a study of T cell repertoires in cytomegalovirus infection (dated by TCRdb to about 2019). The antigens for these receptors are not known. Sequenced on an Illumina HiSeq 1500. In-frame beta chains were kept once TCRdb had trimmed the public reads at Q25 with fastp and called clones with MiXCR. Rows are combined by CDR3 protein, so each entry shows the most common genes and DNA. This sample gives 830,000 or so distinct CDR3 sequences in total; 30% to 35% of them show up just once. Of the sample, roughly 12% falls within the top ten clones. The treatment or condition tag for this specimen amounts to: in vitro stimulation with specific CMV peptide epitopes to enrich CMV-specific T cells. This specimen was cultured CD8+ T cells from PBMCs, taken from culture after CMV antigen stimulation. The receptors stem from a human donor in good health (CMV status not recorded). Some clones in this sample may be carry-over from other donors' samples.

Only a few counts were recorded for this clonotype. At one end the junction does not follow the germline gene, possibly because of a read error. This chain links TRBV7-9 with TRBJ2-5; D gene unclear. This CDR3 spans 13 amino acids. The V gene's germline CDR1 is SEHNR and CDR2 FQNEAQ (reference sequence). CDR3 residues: CASSPLRQEIQYF. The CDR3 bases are TGTGCCAGCAGCCCTCTACGGCAAGAGATCCAGTACTTC. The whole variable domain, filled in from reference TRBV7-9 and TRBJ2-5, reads DTGVSQNPRHKITKRGQNVTFRCDPISEHNRLYWYRQTLGQGPEFLTYFQNEAQLEKSRLLSDRFSAERPKGSFSTLEIQRTEQGDSAMYLCASSPLRQEIQYFGPGTRLLVL.

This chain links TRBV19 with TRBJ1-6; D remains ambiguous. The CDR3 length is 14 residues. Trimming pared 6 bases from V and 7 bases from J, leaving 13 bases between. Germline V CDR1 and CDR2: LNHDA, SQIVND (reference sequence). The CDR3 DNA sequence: TGTGCCAGTAGAACAAAGGTCGTGAATTCACCCCTCCACTTT. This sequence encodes CASRTKVVNSPLHF.

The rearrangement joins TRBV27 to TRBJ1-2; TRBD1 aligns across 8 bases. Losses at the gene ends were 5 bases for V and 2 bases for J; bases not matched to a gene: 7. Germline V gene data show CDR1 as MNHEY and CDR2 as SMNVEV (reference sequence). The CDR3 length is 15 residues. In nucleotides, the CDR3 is TGTGCCAGCAGTGCCCGGACAGGGCCCAACTATGGCTACACCTTC. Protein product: CASSARTGPNYGYTF.

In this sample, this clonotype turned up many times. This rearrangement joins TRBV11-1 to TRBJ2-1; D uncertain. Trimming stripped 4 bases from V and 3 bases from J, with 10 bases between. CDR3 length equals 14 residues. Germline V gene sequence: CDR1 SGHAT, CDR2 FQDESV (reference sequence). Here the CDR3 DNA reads TGTGCCAGCAGCTCGGGTGGCGACTACAATGAGCAGTTCTTC. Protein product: CASSSGGDYNEQFF.

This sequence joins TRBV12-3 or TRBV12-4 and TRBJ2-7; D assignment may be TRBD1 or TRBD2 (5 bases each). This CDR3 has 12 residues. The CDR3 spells CASSFWGYGQYV. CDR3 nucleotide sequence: TGTGCCAGCAGTTTTTGGGGGTACGGGCAGTACGTC.

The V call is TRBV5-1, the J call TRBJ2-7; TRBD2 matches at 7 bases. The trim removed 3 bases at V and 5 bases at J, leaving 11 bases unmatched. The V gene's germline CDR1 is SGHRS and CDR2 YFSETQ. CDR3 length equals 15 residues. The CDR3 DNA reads TGCGCCAGCAGCTCCAGGGACGGGAGGATCGACGAGCAGTACTTC. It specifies CASSSRDGRIDEQYF.

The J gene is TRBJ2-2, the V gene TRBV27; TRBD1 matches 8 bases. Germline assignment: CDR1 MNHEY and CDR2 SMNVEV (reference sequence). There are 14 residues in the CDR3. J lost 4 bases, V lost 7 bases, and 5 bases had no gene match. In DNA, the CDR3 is TGTGCCAGCACGCCACAGGGGGGCACCGGGGAGCTGTTTTTT. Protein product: CASTPQGGTGELFF.

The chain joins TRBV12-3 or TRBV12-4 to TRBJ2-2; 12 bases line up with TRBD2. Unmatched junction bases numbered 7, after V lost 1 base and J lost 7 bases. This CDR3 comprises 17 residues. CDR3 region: CASSLGLAGAPGGELFF. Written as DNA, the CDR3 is TGTGCCAGCAGTTTAGGACTAGCGGGGGCCCCAGGCGGGGAGCTGTTTTTT.

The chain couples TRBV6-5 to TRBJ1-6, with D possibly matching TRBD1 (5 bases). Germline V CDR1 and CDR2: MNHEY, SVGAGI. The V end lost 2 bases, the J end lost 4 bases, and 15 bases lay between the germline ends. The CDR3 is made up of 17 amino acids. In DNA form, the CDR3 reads TGTGCCAGCAGTTACAGGGGCCAAATCGGGTATAATTCACCCCTCCACTTT. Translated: CASSYRGQIGYNSPLHF.

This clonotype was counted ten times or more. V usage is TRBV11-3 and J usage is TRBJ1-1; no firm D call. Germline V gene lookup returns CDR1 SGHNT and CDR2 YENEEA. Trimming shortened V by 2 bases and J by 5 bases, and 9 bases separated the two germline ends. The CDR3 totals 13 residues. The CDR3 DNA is TGTGCCAGCAGCTTACGTGGTTGGACTGAAGCTTTCTTT. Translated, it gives CASSLRGWTEAFF.

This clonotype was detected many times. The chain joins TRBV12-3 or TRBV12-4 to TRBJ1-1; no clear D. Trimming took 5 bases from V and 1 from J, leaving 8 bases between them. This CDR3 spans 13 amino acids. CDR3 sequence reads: CASSPGTNTEAFF. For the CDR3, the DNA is TGTGCCAGCAGTCCCGGTACGAACACTGAAGCTTTCTTT.

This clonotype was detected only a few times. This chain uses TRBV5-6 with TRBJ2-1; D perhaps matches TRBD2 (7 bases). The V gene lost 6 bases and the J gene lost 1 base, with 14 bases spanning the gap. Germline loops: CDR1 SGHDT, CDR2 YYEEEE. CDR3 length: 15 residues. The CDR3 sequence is CASIDGGASYNEQFF. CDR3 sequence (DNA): TGTGCCAGCATAGATGGGGGGGCGTCCTACAATGAGCAGTTCTTC.

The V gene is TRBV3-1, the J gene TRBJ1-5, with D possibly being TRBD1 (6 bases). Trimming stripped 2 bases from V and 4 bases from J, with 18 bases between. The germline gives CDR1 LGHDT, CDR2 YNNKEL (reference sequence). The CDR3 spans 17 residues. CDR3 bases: TGTGCCAGCAGCCAATCCTCACGAACAGGGCGGAATCAGCCCCAGCATTTT. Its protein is CASSQSSRTGRNQPQHF.

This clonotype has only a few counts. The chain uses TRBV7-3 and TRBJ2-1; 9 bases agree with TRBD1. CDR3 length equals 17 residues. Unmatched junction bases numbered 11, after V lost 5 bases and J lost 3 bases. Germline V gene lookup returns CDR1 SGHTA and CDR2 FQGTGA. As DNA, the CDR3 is TGTGCCAGCAGCCCCCACGACACAGGGGGCGGCTACAATGAGCAGTTCTTC. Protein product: CASSPHDTGGGYNEQFF.

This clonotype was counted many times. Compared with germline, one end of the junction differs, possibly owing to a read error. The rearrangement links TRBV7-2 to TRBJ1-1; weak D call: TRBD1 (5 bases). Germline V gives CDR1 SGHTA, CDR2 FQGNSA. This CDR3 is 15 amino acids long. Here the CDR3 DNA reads TGTGCCAGCAACTTAGAAGCCAGGGACCCTCCTGAAGCTTTCTTT. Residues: CASNLEARDPPEAFF.

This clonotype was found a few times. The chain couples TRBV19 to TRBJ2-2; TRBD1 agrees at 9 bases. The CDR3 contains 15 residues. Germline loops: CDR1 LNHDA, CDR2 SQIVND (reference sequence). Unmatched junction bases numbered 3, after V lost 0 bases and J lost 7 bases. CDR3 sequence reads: CASSIEQGADGELFF. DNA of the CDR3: TGTGCCAGTAGTATAGAACAGGGGGCTGACGGGGAGCTGTTTTTT.

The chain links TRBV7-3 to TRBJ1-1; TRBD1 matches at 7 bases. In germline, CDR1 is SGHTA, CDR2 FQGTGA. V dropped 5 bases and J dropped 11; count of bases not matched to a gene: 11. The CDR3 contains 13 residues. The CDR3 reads CASSLAGDREAFF. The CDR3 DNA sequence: TGTGCCAGCAGCCTAGCTGGCGACAGGGAGGCTTTCTTT.